This T cell receptor (beta chain) originates from a study of T-cell reconstitution after alpha-beta-depleted transplantation in children. Unique molecular identifiers were incorporated into the prepared TCRbeta library. TCRdb redid the calling of the PCR reads with MiXCR, one entry per CDR3 protein. Of nearly 3,000 distinct CDR3 sequences in the sample, 20% to 25% are singletons; the top ten hold about 38%. In this sample, this clonotype turned up many times. Its antigen is still unknown. After removal of 4 bases from V and 6 bases from J, the junction contained 2 bases not matched to a gene. There are 13 residues in the CDR3. Germline CDR1 reads LGHDT; CDR2 reads YNNKEL (reference sequence). Broader study findings: Counts and diversity of T cells one year after transplant came mostly from newly produced T cells. The origin of high day-60 TCRbeta diversity in some patients lay in surviving recipient T cells and thymic progenitors. Expanded graft clones, several hundred of them, were reportedly the source of alpha-beta T cells about two months after transplant.

The source was PBMCs, mostly from graft donor cells, collected 60 days after TCRalphabeta/CD19-depleted stem cell transplant. The receptor was isolated from a female patient aged 10-17 years who had a stem cell transplant for acute lymphoblastic leukemia, so the T cells may come from the graft donor. This sequence joins TRBV3-1 and TRBJ1-2, with 10 bases identical to TRBD1. The CDR3 nucleotides read TGTGCCAGCAGCCGAGGGACAGGGGATGGCTACACCTTC. Protein: CASSRGTGDGYTF.